Shown below are 19 T cell receptor beta chains from a single sample sequenced in a study of blood T cells in healthy people across ages. Together with a sample-barcoded 5' primer, a J-beta primer mix was included in a second PCR lasting about 6 to 11 cycles. TCRdb called the 5' RACE reads again in MiXCR, with one record for every CDR3 protein. The table has about 1.7 million distinct CDR3 sequences, 25% to 30% seen once. The sequencing input was blood. These receptors all come from a woman in her 30s in good health.

There are a few counts of this clonotype. The DNA for the CDR3 is TGTGCCAGCAGCGGGGGACTAGCGGAGAACAATGAGCAGTTCTTC. Its translation: CASSGGLAENNEQFF. The chain joins TRBV12-3 or TRBV12-4 to TRBJ2-1, with 11 bases aligning to TRBD2. This CDR3 comprises 15 residues. Germline trimming cut 6 bases from V and 5 bases from J; bases unmatched to any gene: 6.

A single count supports this clonotype. V usage is TRBV13 and J usage is TRBJ2-1, with D hard to call. Germline CDR1 reads PRHDT; CDR2 reads FYEKMQ (reference sequence). V was clipped by 4 bases and J by 2 bases, with 9 bases between them. The length of the CDR3 is 14 residues. Here the CDR3 reads CASSSLGAYNEQFF. DNA of the CDR3: TGTGCCAGCAGCTCCTTAGGCGCCTACAATGAGCAGTTCTTC.

This clonotype was seen many times. A read error may explain this, as a much larger clone is one base away. The chain links TRBV20-1 to TRBJ2-1; perhaps TRBD1 as D (5 bases). The end of the DNA is better explained by TRBJ2-7, so the J call may be wrong. Germline values: CDR1 DFQATT, CDR2 SNEGSKA (reference sequence). CDR3 length: 14 amino acids. This chain's CDR3 is CSARQGSSYNEQYF. The DNA for the CDR3 is TGCAGTGCTAGACAGGGTAGCTCCTACAATGAGCAGTACTTC.

This clonotype was detected a few times. This chain links TRBV7-2 with TRBJ2-3; 7 nucleotides match TRBD1. Germline V gene data show CDR1 as SGHTA and CDR2 as FQGNSA. This CDR3 comprises 12 residues. The J segment lost 10 bases and the V segment lost 5 bases, leaving 6 bases of the junction unmatched. This chain's CDR3 is CASSRRQGAQYF. The CDR3 DNA sequence: TGTGCCAGCAGCCGAAGACAGGGCGCGCAGTATTTT.

This clonotype was recorded a few times. This chain uses TRBV30 with TRBJ2-7; 7 bases align to TRBD1. CDR1 GTSNPN and CDR2 SVGIG come from the germline V gene (reference sequence). Losses at the gene ends were 1 base for V and 2 bases for J; bases not matched to a gene: 2. The CDR3 length is 13 residues. CDR3: CAWSAGQTYEQYF. The CDR3 DNA sequence: TGTGCCTGGAGTGCGGGACAGACCTACGAGCAGTACTTC.

This clonotype was seen a few times. CDR3 sequence: CASSPPYSYNEQFF. In DNA, the CDR3 is TGTGCCAGCAGCCCCCCATACTCCTACAATGAGCAGTTCTTC. The chain joins TRBV13 to TRBJ2-1; no clear D. Per germline, CDR1 PRHDT and CDR2 FYEKMQ (reference sequence). The CDR3 totals 14 residues. Trimming left V 5 bases short and J 0 bases short, with 8 bases between. Supplemented by reference TRBV13 and TRBJ2-1, the full variable domain reads AAGVIQSPRHLIKEKRETATLKCYPIPRHDTVYWYQQGPGQDPQFLISFYEKMQSDKGSIPDRFSAQQFSDYHSELNMSSLELGDSALYFCASSPPYSYNEQFFGPGTRLTVL.

A word on this clonotype: Germline is not matched at one junction end, which may reflect a read error. The CDR3 coding sequence is TGTGCCAGCACTACTGGAAGGCCTACAAATCACCCCCAGCATTTT. Translation: CASTTGRPTNHPQHF. V and J are TRBV6-1 and TRBJ1-5, with D hard to call. This CDR3 is built from 15 residues. CDR1 and CDR2 from the germline V gene are MNHNS and SASEGT.

This clonotype was seen a single time. It may be a read error: a sequence one base away is much more abundant. V and J are TRBV2 and TRBJ2-1, with 8 bases fitting TRBD2. The CDR3 extends over 14 amino acids. The V gene's germline CDR1 is SNHLY and CDR2 FYNNEI. Here the CDR3 reads CASSKSSGYNEQCF. The CDR3 bases are TGTGCCAGCAGTAAATCTAGCGGGTACAATGAGCAGTGCTTC.

The rearrangement joins TRBV20-1 to TRBJ2-2; 9 nucleotides match TRBD2. The CDR3 is 19 amino acids. Per the germline V gene, CDR1 is DFQATT and CDR2 is SNEGSKA (reference sequence). The V and J ends lost 1 base and 1 base, in that order; junction bases with no gene match: 13. The CDR3 spells CSARGGLAGGPWNTGELFF. CDR3 in DNA: TGCAGTGCTAGAGGAGGACTGGCGGGGGGGCCATGGAACACCGGGGAGCTGTTTTTT.

This clonotype turned up a few times. The chain links TRBV3-1 to TRBJ1-2, with D perhaps matching TRBD1 (5 bases). Trimming took 4 bases from V and 5 from J, leaving 14 bases between them. In germline, CDR1 is LGHDT, CDR2 YNNKEL (reference sequence). This CDR3 region has 14 residues. CDR3 sequence (DNA): TGTGCCAGCAGCCGTCGGGACGGGGTTTATGGCTACACCTTC. Translation gives CASSRRDGVYGYTF.

This clonotype was found many times. The genes are TRBV20-1 and TRBJ2-7; TRBD2 aligns across 13 bases. The CDR3 covers 18 residues. Per germline, CDR1 DFQATT and CDR2 SNEGSKA (reference sequence). J lost 6 bases, V lost 0 bases, and 14 bases had no gene match. The CDR3 nucleotides are TGCAGTGCTAGAGATGGTAGGACTAGCGGGAGAGGCCAACTCGAGCAGTACTTC. As protein: CSARDGRTSGRGQLEQYF.

The chain couples TRBV4-1 to TRBJ2-5; no firm D call. Looked up from germline, CDR1 is MGHRA and CDR2 is YSYEKL. V dropped 4 bases and J dropped 2 bases, with 17 bases sitting between them. CDR3 length equals 16 residues. CDR3 in amino acids: CASSPQEKGLQETQYF. The CDR3 DNA follows: TGCGCCAGCAGCCCACAAGAGAAGGGCCTACAAGAGACCCAGTACTTC.

This clonotype was seen a handful of times. The rearrangement links TRBV12-5 to TRBJ2-1, with TRBD2 matching 7 bases. Trimming cost V 1 base and J 8 bases; bases outside gene matches: 5. Germline values: CDR1 LGHNT, CDR2 FRNRAP. The CDR3 covers 14 residues. The DNA for the CDR3 is TGTGCTAGTGGTTTGGGAGCTGGGGGGGATGAGCAGTTCTTC. This gives the protein CASGLGAGGDEQFF.

This clonotype was seen more than once but under ten times. The chain has TRBV6-4 and TRBJ2-3; D is unresolved. Germline loops: CDR1 MRHNA, CDR2 SNTAGT. This CDR3 is 13 amino acids long. Trimming left V 3 bases short and J 6 bases short, with 10 bases between. Here the CDR3 DNA reads TGTGCCAGCAGTGATCAGTTTGGGGATACGCAGTATTTT. This encodes CASSDQFGDTQYF.

Comments on this clonotype: A much larger clone is a single base away; this may be a read error. The chain carries TRBV4-2 and TRBJ2-3; D uncertain. There are 12 residues in the CDR3. From germline, CDR1 is LGHNA and CDR2 YNFKEQ. The CDR3 nucleotides read TGTGCCGGCAGCCAAGTCACAGATACGCAGTATTTT. Translation: CAGSQVTDTQYF.

The chain recombines TRBV28 with TRBJ1-1; D uncertain. This CDR3 spans 14 amino acids. From germline, CDR1 is MDHEN and CDR2 SYDVKM. The V and J ends lost 6 bases and 3 bases respectively, with 14 bases between them. CDR3 DNA sequence: TGTGCCAGCAGAAAGTTTCGGGAGGACACTGAAGCTTTCTTT. Its protein product is CASRKFREDTEAFF.

On this clonotype itself: This may stem from a read error, because a much larger clone lies one nucleotide away. The chain's CDR3 is CAISPGQEVSEQYF. The CDR3 region has the DNA TGTGCCATCAGCCCGGGACAGGAGGTCTCCGAGCAGTACTTC. V and J are TRBV10-3 and TRBJ2-7; 8 bases agree with TRBD1. The CDR3 is made up of 14 amino acids. Per the germline V gene, CDR1 is ENHRY and CDR2 is SYGVKD. V was clipped by 6 bases and J by 6 bases; unmatched bases: 10.

The chain is built from TRBV7-2 and TRBJ2-1, with TRBD2 as a possible D gene (5 bases). Germline V lookup: CDR1 SGHTA, CDR2 FQGNSA. The CDR3 totals 15 residues. Trimming took off 2 bases at V and 6 bases at J, with 14 bases between the two ends. The CDR3 DNA is TGTGCCAGCAGCTTATCCCGAACTAGTCGCAATGAGCAGTTCTTC. Translated: CASSLSRTSRNEQFF.

V and J are TRBV6-5 and TRBJ2-6; D remains unclear. The V gene lost 0 bases and the J gene lost 4 bases, with 10 bases spanning the gap. CDR3 length equals 16 residues. Germline V lookup: CDR1 MNHEY, CDR2 SVGAGI. The CDR3 sequence: CASSYSGLSGANVLTF. CDR3 in DNA: TGTGCCAGCAGTTACTCGGGGTTGTCGGGGGCCAACGTCCTGACTTTC.